These 10 T cell receptor beta chains came from one sample sequenced in a study of blood T cell repertoires in COVID-19. Profiled with immunoSEQ multiplex PCR; TCRdb holds only in-frame clones, not every one. Counted here are about 68,000 clones, roughly nine tenths occurring once; the ten biggest clones make up about 2.9%. The sequenced sample was peripheral blood. Receptor source: a middle-aged man with acute or convalescent COVID-19.

The rearrangement uses TRBV7-9 and TRBJ1-3; no clear D. Germline V gene lookup returns CDR1 SEHNR and CDR2 FQNEAQ (reference sequence). The CDR3 has 15 residues. With 4 bases removed from V and 0 bases from J, the gap between germline ends came to 10 bases. The CDR3 loop reads CASSYSAFSGNTIYF. The CDR3 nucleotides are TGTGCCAGCAGCTACTCTGCTTTCTCTGGAAACACCATATATTTT.

The genes are TRBV5-8 and TRBJ2-3; D gene uncertain. CDR1 is SGHTS, CDR2 YDEGEE, per germline. The germline V and J ends were trimmed by 2 bases and 4 bases, with 11 bases remaining between them. The CDR3 loop spans 14 amino acids. DNA for the CDR3: TGTGCCAGCAGCTTAGAGGATGTCGCAGATACGCAGTATTTT. Its translation: CASSLEDVADTQYF.

The chain carries TRBV5-1 and TRBJ1-1, with 7 bases that match TRBD1. The CDR3 is 13 residues long. In germline, CDR1 is SGHRS, CDR2 YFSETQ. The V and J ends lost 4 bases and 1 base, in that order; junction bases with no gene match: 1. The CDR3 is CASSQGGNTEAFF. The DNA for the CDR3 is TGCGCCAGCAGCCAGGGGGGGAACACTGAAGCTTTCTTT.

The V call is TRBV11-2, the J call TRBJ1-6; 7 bases are a match to TRBD1. CDR1 is SGHAT, CDR2 FQNNGV, per germline. The J segment lost 7 bases and the V segment lost 2 bases, leaving 5 bases of the junction unmatched. The CDR3 runs 15 residues. The CDR3 nucleotides read TGTGCCAGCAGCTTATTCGACAGGGCGAATTCACCCCTCCACTTT. Protein sequence: CASSLFDRANSPLHF.

The chain couples TRBV30 to TRBJ1-1; 9 positions match TRBD1. The CDR3 covers 13 residues. The trim removed 3 bases at V and 4 bases at J, leaving 3 bases unmatched. Looked up from germline, CDR1 is GTSNPN and CDR2 is SVGIG (reference sequence). As DNA, the CDR3 is TGTGCCTGGAGCCCGGGACAGGGCACTGAAGCTTTCTTT. As protein: CAWSPGQGTEAFF. Combining the CDR3 with reference TRBV30 and TRBJ1-1 gives the whole variable domain SQTIHQWPATLVQPVGSPLSLECTVEGTSNPNLYWYRQAAGRGLQLLFYSVGIGQISSEVPQNLSASRPQDRQFILSSKKLLLSDSGFYLCAWSPGQGTEAFFGQGTRLTVV.

The chain couples TRBV24-1 to TRBJ2-1, with 12 bases matching TRBD2. The CDR3 is 16 residues long. Germline assignment: CDR1 KGHDR and CDR2 SFDVKD. The junction had 6 bases not matched to a gene; V was cut back by 4 bases and J by 6 bases. CDR3 region: CATSDPTSGRVNEQFF. In nucleotides, the CDR3 is TGTGCCACCAGTGACCCGACTAGCGGGAGAGTCAATGAGCAGTTCTTC.

The rearrangement joins TRBV5-4 to TRBJ2-3; the match to TRBD2 covers 7 bases. The germline V gene encodes CDR1 SGHNT and CDR2 YYREEE (reference sequence). This CDR3 spans 14 amino acids. The ends lost 5 bases at V and 7 bases at J; junction bases unmatched: 10. The CDR3 region is CASSSTSRVNTQYF. The CDR3, as DNA: TGTGCCAGCAGTTCGACTAGCAGAGTGAATACGCAGTATTTT. The variable domain in full, completed from reference TRBV5-4 and TRBJ2-3, reads ETGVTQSPTHLIKTRGQQVTLRCSSQSGHNTVSWYQQALGQGPQFIFQYYREEENGRGNFPPRFSGLQFPNYSSELNVNALELDDSALYLCASSSTSRVNTQYFGPGTRLTVL.

J is TRBJ1-5 and V is TRBV9; D is unresolved. Trimming shortened V by 4 bases and J by 5 bases, and 13 bases separated the two germline ends. CDR3 length equals 14 residues. Germline V gene sequence: CDR1 SGDLS, CDR2 YYNGEE. CDR3 nucleotide sequence: TGTGCCAGCAGCCCCCTCCCGGTAGATCAGCCCCAGCATTTT. Its translation is CASSPLPVDQPQHF.

The chain recombines TRBV10-3 with TRBJ2-1; D perhaps matches TRBD1 (6 bases). Trimming took 3 bases from V and 3 from J, leaving 15 bases between them. The CDR3 totals 16 residues. Germline V gene sequence: CDR1 ENHRY, CDR2 SYGVKD. The CDR3 DNA is TGTGCCATCAGTGACCGCCAGCGACAGGTCTACAATGAGCAGTTCTTC. Its protein product is CAISDRQRQVYNEQFF.

The chain links TRBV7-9 to TRBJ2-2; 8 bases line up with TRBD2. Germline V lookup: CDR1 SEHNR, CDR2 FQNEAQ (reference sequence). With 5 bases clipped from V and 6 bases from J, the junction kept 14 bases outside the gene matches. CDR3 length: 17 residues. CDR3 nucleotide sequence: TGTGCCAGCAGCGTAGGGACTTTTGAAGCGGGAGCCGGGGAGCTGTTTTTT. Translating gives CASSVGTFEAGAGELFF. Full variable domain (outside the CDR3, taken from reference TRBV7-9 and TRBJ2-2): DTGVSQNPRHKITKRGQNVTFRCDPISEHNRLYWYRQTLGQGPEFLTYFQNEAQLEKSRLLSDRFSAERPKGSFSTLEIQRTEQGDSAMYLCASSVGTFEAGAGELFFGEGSRLTVL.